This T cell receptor beta chain was observed in a study of CD8+CD57+ T cells in acquired aplastic anemia. Study background: Yields of DNA that came from sorted CD4+ and CD8+ cells averaged roughly 3.3 ug. Findings of the study overall: The CD8+ Simpson's diversity of patients and controls was not significantly different. Overlapping CD8+ CDR3 repertoires of patients and controls contained around 31 shared sequences.

In the case of this clonotype: Its antigen is undetermined.

Unmatched junction bases numbered 9, after V lost 6 bases and J lost 8 bases. The germline V gene has CDR1 SGHTA and CDR2 FQGNSA. The CDR3 extends over 14 amino acids. It was genomic DNA that served as the template for profiling TCR beta VDJ and CDR3. Using its own MiXCR run on the reads, TCRdb lists one record per CDR3 protein. Seen here are approximately 200,000 distinct CDR3 sequences, over 60% observed once, and the top ten hold 46%. The TCR was taken from a human donor with severe aplastic anemia or a healthy control (not recorded which). The V and J genes are TRBV7-2 and TRBJ2-2; 7 bases match TRBD1. The sample taken for sequencing was sorted CD4+, CD8+, or CD8+CD57+ T cells (not recorded which) from PBMCs. Here the CDR3 DNA reads TGTGCCAGCAGTTCGGACAGGCCCTTTGGGGAGCTGTTTTTT. It codes for CASSSDRPFGELFF.